The TCR beta chain under discussion was sequenced for a study of cytomegalovirus exposure and HLA in healthy donors. The PCR contained 60 Vbeta and 13 Jbeta primers. TCRdb keeps only in-frame clones here, not all; method: immunoSEQ multiplex PCR. This sample has 160,000 or so clones; approximately 80% occur once, and the top ten carry around 1.3%. The sample was PBMCs. This sequence originates from a woman aged 45-65 years in good health and CMV-seronegative.

CDR3 in DNA: TGTGCCAGCATCCCCCTGGCCCAAGAGACCCAGTACTTC. This encodes CASIPLAQETQYF. This chain joins TRBV2 and TRBJ2-5; D not resolved. This CDR3 has 13 residues. The V end lost 7 bases, the J end lost 1 base, and 10 bases lay between the germline ends. Germline V gene lookup returns CDR1 SNHLY and CDR2 FYNNEI.